This is a list of T cell receptor beta chains from one sample in a study of blood T cell repertoires in COVID-19. Measured with immunoSEQ multiplex PCR; TCRdb has only the in-frame clones, and not every one. The sample lists 150,000 or so clones, 70% to 90% occurring once. The sequenced sample was PBMCs or T cells enriched from blood (not recorded which). The source is a woman aged 25 to 39 with acute COVID-19. The CDR3 runs from the conserved cysteine through the conserved F or W. The D gene is left open where the match is weak. Only some rows state a clone size, as once, few, many or a class for expanded clones.

clone_size: -
j_call: TRBJ1-2
d_call: -
v_call: TRBV7-2
cdr3_aa: CASSSRPAGVGGYTF
cdr3_nt: TGTGCCAGCAGCTCCAGGCCGGCAGGGGTTGGTGGCTACACCTTC

clone_size: -
j_call: TRBJ1-1
d_call: TRBD1
v_call: TRBV27
cdr3_aa: CASSLLGQGEAFF
cdr3_nt: TGTGCCAGCAGTTTATTAGGACAGGGAGAAGCTTTCTTT

clone_size: once
j_call: TRBJ2-1
d_call: TRBD2
v_call: TRBV7-9
cdr3_aa: CASSNSGSEQFF
cdr3_nt: TGTGCCAGCAGCAATAGCGGGAGTGAGCAGTTCTTC

clone_size: few
j_call: TRBJ2-1
d_call: TRBD2
v_call: TRBV19
cdr3_aa: CATAGGHSGNEQFF
cdr3_nt: TGTGCCACCGCGGGAGGCCACTCGGGCAATGAGCAGTTCTTC

clone_size: -
j_call: TRBJ2-5
d_call: -
v_call: TRBV29-1
cdr3_aa: CSVDGYQETQYF
cdr3_nt: TGCAGCGTTGACGGTTACCAAGAGACCCAGTACTTC

clone_size: -
j_call: TRBJ1-1
d_call: -
v_call: TRBV7-3
cdr3_aa: CASSLQGIGSAFF
cdr3_nt: TGTGCCAGCAGCTTACAGGGTATCGGAAGTGCTTTCTTT

clone_size: -
j_call: TRBJ1-1
d_call: -
v_call: TRBV14
cdr3_aa: CASSQAPGLATEAFF
cdr3_nt: TGTGCCAGCAGCCAAGCCCCGGGGTTGGCCACTGAAGCTTTCTTT

clone_size: -
j_call: TRBJ2-5
d_call: TRBD1
v_call: TRBV18
cdr3_aa: CASSPGQGGQETQYF
cdr3_nt: TGTGCCAGCTCACCAGGACAGGGCGGCCAAGAGACCCAGTACTTC

clone_size: -
j_call: TRBJ2-1
d_call: -
v_call: TRBV2
cdr3_aa: CASSDNSGRTEQFF
cdr3_nt: TGTGCCAGCAGTGATAACAGTGGGCGTACTGAGCAGTTCTTC

clone_size: few
j_call: TRBJ2-2
d_call: -
v_call: TRBV6-4
cdr3_aa: CASSDSVGELFF
cdr3_nt: TGTGCCAGCAGTGACTCCGTCGGGGAGCTGTTTTTT